What follows is one T cell receptor (beta chain) and its context. Its specificity is not known. Vbeta (60) and Jbeta (13) primers were used in the PCR. Here immunoSEQ multiplex PCR was the method, and the copy in TCRdb shows in-frame clones only, minus some. The profile covers about 110,000 clones, with over 80% appearing a single time and about 6.9% taken by the ten largest. These data belong to a study of cytomegalovirus exposure and HLA in healthy donors. Study results and caveats: Productive rates of about 87% or about 30% were seen for most TCR beta V segments in an earlier analysis. Later analysis showed TCR association rates varying by HLA locus, highest for DRB1 and lowest for HLA-C.

The CDR3 loop spans 15 amino acids. After removal of 6 bases from V and 0 bases from J, the junction contained 8 bases not matched to a gene. In germline, CDR1 is SGHDN, CDR2 FVKESK. The sequence came from a man between 25 and 39 years old in good health and CMV-seropositive. The chain uses TRBV14 and TRBJ2-7, with TRBD1 identical over 7 bases. Specimen: PBMCs. CDR3 protein: CASRLGTVDSYEQYF. CDR3 DNA: TGTGCCAGCAGGCTCGGGACAGTTGACTCCTACGAGCAGTACTTC.